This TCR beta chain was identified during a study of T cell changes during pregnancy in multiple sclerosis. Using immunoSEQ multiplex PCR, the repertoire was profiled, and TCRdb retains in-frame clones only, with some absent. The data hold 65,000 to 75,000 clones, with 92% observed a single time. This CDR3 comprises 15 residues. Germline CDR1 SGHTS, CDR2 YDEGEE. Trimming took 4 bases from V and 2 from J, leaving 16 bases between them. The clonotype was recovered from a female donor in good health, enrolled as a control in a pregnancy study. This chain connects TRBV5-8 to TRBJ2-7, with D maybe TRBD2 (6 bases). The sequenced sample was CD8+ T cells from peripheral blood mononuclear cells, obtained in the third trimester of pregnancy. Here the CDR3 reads CASSDGGWTTYEQYF. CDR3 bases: TGTGCCAGCAGCGACGGAGGGTGGACAACCTACGAGCAGTACTTC.